The 23 T cell receptor beta chains below were found in one sample sequenced in a study of cytomegalovirus exposure and HLA in healthy donors (TCRdb year 2017). The library was built by means of the immunoSEQ multiplex PCR assay. The multiplex PCR relied on a mix of 60 forward primers for TCR Vbeta segments and 13 reverse primers for TCR Jbeta segments. TCRdb carries this immuneACCESS record with in-frame sequences only. Its versions omit some clonotypes, under half of them owing to an unresolved V gene in the studies checked, with the rest unexplained. The sample table holds over 150,000 clones, of which 75% to 90% were seen once. The ten largest clones take up under 3% of the sample. The sample consisted of PBMCs. These receptors were obtained from a male donor in good health and CMV-seronegative.

The chain has TRBV12-5 and TRBJ1-5, with 7 bases aligning to TRBD1. V lost 2 bases and J lost 7; bases outside the gene matches: 11. Germline V gene data show CDR1 as LGHNT and CDR2 as FRNRAP. CDR3 length equals 16 residues. The CDR3 nucleotides are TGTGCTAGTGGTTTGACCCCCCCCCAGGGGGGACAGCCCCAGCATTTT. Its protein is CASGLTPPQGGQPQHF.

The chain recombines TRBV30 with TRBJ1-1; 7 bases are shared with TRBD1. V was pared by 5 bases and J by 0 bases, with 6 bases of the junction left unmatched. The length of the CDR3 is 14 residues. Looked up from germline, CDR1 is GTSNPN and CDR2 is SVGIG (reference sequence). The CDR3 protein is CAWDRGQLNTEAFF. CDR3 DNA sequence: TGTGCCTGGGACCGGGGACAGTTGAACACTGAAGCTTTCTTT. The full variable domain, its missing parts supplied by reference TRBV30 and TRBJ1-1, is SQTIHQWPATLVQPVGSPLSLECTVEGTSNPNLYWYRQAAGRGLQLLFYSVGIGQISSEVPQNLSASRPQDRQFILSSKKLLLSDSGFYLCAWDRGQLNTEAFFGQGTRLTVV.

The chain has TRBV27 and TRBJ1-2; maybe TRBD1 (5 bases). Germline V gene sequence: CDR1 MNHEY, CDR2 SMNVEV (reference sequence). The CDR3 covers 12 residues. Trimming cost V 11 bases and J 8 bases, with 18 bases left between them. CDR3 nucleotides: TGTGCCGCGAGTGCGGGGCCTGGCGGCTACACCTTC. The encoded protein is CAASAGPGGYTF.

The genes are TRBV7-6 and TRBJ2-5; maybe TRBD1 (6 bases). The J call is in doubt because the DNA end fits TRBJ2-7 better. This CDR3 has 14 amino acids. Germline V gene data show CDR1 as SGHVS and CDR2 as FNYEAQ. The CDR3 loop is CASSPRDNSYEQYF. The DNA for the CDR3 is TGTGCCAGCAGCCCACGGGACAACTCCTACGAGCAGTACTTC.

This chain links TRBV6-1 with TRBJ1-5; TRBD1 matches at 9 bases. This CDR3 is 17 amino acids long. Losses at the gene ends were 3 bases for V and 2 bases for J; bases not matched to a gene: 8. Germline V lookup: CDR1 MNHNS, CDR2 SASEGT. The CDR3, as DNA: TGTGCCAGCAGTGATCACAGGACAGGGGTCGGCAATCAGCCCCAGCATTTT. Translation gives CASSDHRTGVGNQPQHF.

This chain connects TRBV30 to TRBJ2-2, with a weak D call TRBD1 (5 bases). Germline loops: CDR1 GTSNPN, CDR2 SVGIG (reference sequence). Trimming stripped 2 bases from V and 1 base from J, with 5 bases between. The CDR3 is 13 amino acids. The CDR3 loop is CAWSTGNTGELFF. CDR3 DNA: TGTGCCTGGAGTACAGGGAACACCGGGGAGCTGTTTTTT. The full variable domain, with the rest looked up from reference TRBV30 and TRBJ2-2, is SQTIHQWPATLVQPVGSPLSLECTVEGTSNPNLYWYRQAAGRGLQLLFYSVGIGQISSEVPQNLSASRPQDRQFILSSKKLLLSDSGFYLCAWSTGNTGELFFGEGSRLTVL.

The rearrangement joins TRBV7-8 to TRBJ2-5; D not certain. The germline V gene has CDR1 SGHVS and CDR2 FQNEAQ. V was pared by 1 base and J by 11 bases, with 11 bases between. The CDR3 runs 12 residues. CDR3 protein: CASSLVTLEQYF. DNA for the CDR3: TGTGCCAGCAGCTTAGTTACTCTGGAGCAGTACTTC.

This chain joins TRBV6-1 and TRBJ1-2; TRBD1 might be the D (5 bases). This CDR3 spans 14 amino acids. Germline values: CDR1 MNHNS, CDR2 SASEGT. V was pared by 8 bases and J by 0 bases, with 13 bases between. The CDR3 here is CASVRDSPNYGYTF. The CDR3 coding sequence is TGTGCCAGCGTCAGGGACTCCCCTAACTATGGCTACACCTTC.

The chain uses TRBV18 and TRBJ2-7; the match to TRBD1 covers 9 bases. Germline CDR1 reads KGHSH; CDR2 reads LQKENI. The CDR3 totals 15 residues. J lost 6 bases, V lost 4 bases, and 10 bases had no gene match. In DNA form, the CDR3 reads TGTGCCAGCTCACATCCCGGGACAGGGCCCTCCGAGCAGTACTTC. This codes for CASSHPGTGPSEQYF.

The chain joins TRBV19 to TRBJ1-2, with D tentatively TRBD1 (5 bases). The CDR3 has 11 residues. Trimming stripped 3 bases from V and 7 bases from J, with 6 bases between. Germline lookup yields CDR1 LNHDA and CDR2 SQIVND (reference sequence). CDR3 nucleotides: TGTGCCAGTAGTATTCAGGGTGGCTACACCTTC. It yields the protein CASSIQGGYTF.

V usage is TRBV19 and J usage is TRBJ1-2; D perhaps matches TRBD1 (6 bases). This CDR3 contains 15 residues. Germline values: CDR1 LNHDA, CDR2 SQIVND (reference sequence). Trimming took off 3 bases at V and 4 bases at J, with 15 bases between the two ends. CDR3 sequence: CASSITNRVVYGYTF. For the CDR3, the DNA is TGTGCCAGTAGTATTACGAACAGGGTTGTCTATGGCTACACCTTC.

This chain connects TRBV19 to TRBJ1-4, with D maybe TRBD1 (6 bases). Germline CDR1 is LNHDA and CDR2 is SQIVND (reference sequence). V lost 6 bases, J lost 4 bases, and 6 bases lay in between. The CDR3 spans 12 residues. CDR3 sequence reads: CASRGGNEKLFF. The CDR3 region has the DNA TGTGCCAGTAGAGGGGGTAATGAAAAACTGTTTTTT.

To note about this clone: The identical CDR3 is also encoded by other nucleotide sequences in the sample. The gene calls are TRBV5-1 and TRBJ1-6, with TRBD1 matching over 10 bases. The CDR3 covers 15 residues. Germline CDR1 is SGHRS and CDR2 is YFSETQ. Unmatched junction bases numbered 1, after V lost 0 bases and J lost 7 bases. The CDR3 coding sequence is TGCGCCAGCAGCTTGGAGGGACAGGGGAATTCACCCCTCCACTTT. It specifies CASSLEGQGNSPLHF.

This chain connects TRBV12-5 to TRBJ2-1, with 10 bases that match TRBD2. The V and J ends lost 5 bases and 4 bases, in that order; junction bases with no gene match: 8. This CDR3 region has 16 residues. Germline CDR1 is LGHNT and CDR2 is FRNRAP. CDR3: CASGPPLAGGYNEQFF. The CDR3 nucleotides are TGTGCTAGTGGTCCACCATTAGCGGGGGGTTACAATGAGCAGTTCTTC.

The genes are TRBV7-2 and TRBJ1-2, with D unresolved. This CDR3 is 13 amino acids long. The V and J ends lost 5 bases and 7 bases respectively, with 14 bases between them. The V gene's germline CDR1 is SGHTA and CDR2 FQGNSA. CDR3 bases: TGTGCCAGCAGCCCCCGCGCGCTTGGTGGCTACACCTTC. Amino acid sequence: CASSPRALGGYTF.

The V and J genes are TRBV9 and TRBJ2-1; 9 bases align to TRBD1. The ends lost 0 bases at V and 4 bases at J; junction bases unmatched: 5. Germline V gene data show CDR1 as SGDLS and CDR2 as YYNGEE. This CDR3 has 16 residues. The CDR3 nucleotides are TGTGCCAGCAGCGTAGCTATGACAGGGGGTTACAATGAGCAGTTCTTC. It specifies CASSVAMTGGYNEQFF.

A single count supports this clone. The CDR3 nucleotides are TGTGCCAGCAGTGAATTCCAGGACAGCCTCTATGGCTACACCTTC. Amino acid sequence: CASSEFQDSLYGYTF. The chain employs TRBV6-1 and TRBJ1-2; the D gene is possibly TRBD1 (6 bases). V was pared by 2 bases and J by 4 bases, with 14 bases between. The CDR3 has 15 amino acids. Germline V gives CDR1 MNHNS, CDR2 SASEGT.

The rearrangement uses TRBV5-1 and TRBJ2-1; a weak D match, TRBD2 (5 bases). This CDR3 is 17 amino acids long. V was clipped by 3 bases and J by 0 bases, with 16 bases between them. CDR1 is SGHRS, CDR2 YFSETQ, per germline. The CDR3 sequence is CASSWAPERSSYNEQFF. The CDR3 DNA reads TGCGCCAGCAGCTGGGCCCCGGAGCGGAGCTCCTACAATGAGCAGTTCTTC. Variable domain in full (rest from reference TRBV5-1 and TRBJ2-1): KAGVTQTPRYLIKTRGQQVTLSCSPISGHRSVSWYQQTPGQGLQFLFEYFSETQRNKGNFPGRFSGRQFSNSRSEMNVSTLELGDSALYLCASSWAPERSSYNEQFFGPGTRLTVL.

This clone was observed a few times. This chain connects TRBV7-9 to TRBJ2-1, with 8 bases fitting TRBD2. Germline CDR1 and CDR2: SEHNR and FQNEAQ (reference sequence). The CDR3 is 15 amino acids. The trim removed 4 bases at V and 0 bases at J, leaving 2 bases unmatched. CDR3 nucleotides: TGTGCCAGCAGCTCACTAGCGGCCTCCTACAATGAGCAGTTCTTC. Translating gives CASSSLAASYNEQFF.

The chain carries TRBV19 and TRBJ1-1, with D perhaps matching TRBD1 (5 bases). V lost 5 bases, J lost 1 base, and 8 bases lay in between. The CDR3 has 13 residues. From germline, CDR1 is LNHDA and CDR2 SQIVND (reference sequence). CDR3 bases: TGTGCCAGTAGTCAACAGGCGAACACTGAAGCTTTCTTT. This translates into CASSQQANTEAFF.

V usage is TRBV6-1 and J usage is TRBJ2-7; D is possibly TRBD2 (5 bases). The V and J ends lost 1 base and 4 bases respectively, with 20 bases between them. Germline lookup yields CDR1 MNHNS and CDR2 SASEGT. This CDR3 spans 17 amino acids. CDR3 sequence reads: CASSEGIPGRRKYEQYF. CDR3 nucleotides: TGTGCCAGCAGTGAAGGGATCCCCGGACGGAGGAAATACGAGCAGTACTTC.

The chain is built from TRBV27 and TRBJ2-7; 9 bases line up with TRBD2. Germline V gene sequence: CDR1 MNHEY, CDR2 SMNVEV (reference sequence). The CDR3 totals 15 residues. V shed 5 bases and J 2 bases; nucleotides not matched to a gene: 7. The DNA of the CDR3 is TGTGCCAGCAGTCCATTACTAGCGGGTACCTACGAGCAGTACTTC. It yields the protein CASSPLLAGTYEQYF.

V and J are TRBV7-9 and TRBJ1-5, with no clear D. The ends were cut back, 9 bases at V and 0 bases at J, with 6 bases in the middle. The CDR3 is 12 amino acids. CDR1 and CDR2 (germline): SEHNR, FQNEAQ (reference sequence). The CDR3 sequence is CASGSSNQPQHF. DNA of the CDR3: TGTGCCAGTGGTAGTAGCAATCAGCCCCAGCATTTT. Together with reference TRBV7-9 and TRBJ1-5, the CDR3 gives the full variable domain: DTGVSQNPRHKITKRGQNVTFRCDPISEHNRLYWYRQTLGQGPEFLTYFQNEAQLEKSRLLSDRFSAERPKGSFSTLEIQRTEQGDSAMYLCASGSSNQPQHFGDGTRLSIL.